This T cell receptor beta chain was observed in a study of metastatic and nonmetastatic thyroid tumors. Study overall: The comparison covered peripheral blood and tumor or nodule tissue in malignant and benign thyroid patients.

As to this clone: Antigen: not known.

Methods used by the authors: A distant-metastasis classifier for papillary thyroid cancer was built using CDR3 differences across clinicopathological groups. With MiXCR, TCRdb reprocessed the PCR reads. What appears here as the V and J calls and clone size reflects TCRdb's work, not the paper's. The repertoire holds thousands of clones, with around a third as singletons. Per germline, CDR1 MNHNS and CDR2 SASEGT. CDR3 length: 13 amino acids. The ends lost 5 bases at V and 4 bases at J; junction bases unmatched: 2. Study-wide results and limits: Reported TCR beta diversity, measured in blood and tumor, was significantly higher for malignant thyroid tumors than for benign nodules.

None of the patients had undergone any treatment ahead of thyroid surgery. The clonotype comes from a female donor with papillary thyroid cancer or a benign thyroid nodule (not recorded which). Some clones in this sample may be carry-over from other donors' samples. V is TRBV6-1 and J is TRBJ2-1; the match to TRBD1 covers 7 bases. Sequencing was done on a sample of tumor tissue. The CDR3 sequence: CASSTGAYNEQFF. CDR3 DNA sequence: TGTGCCAGCAGTACAGGGGCATACAATGAGCAGTTCTTC.